These 5 T cell receptor beta chains share one sample of origin, sequenced in a study of molecular identifiers for immune sequencing clone quantification. Each CDR3 protein gets one entry after TCRdb re-called the PCR reads with MiXCR. The sample records about 500,000 distinct CDR3 sequences, roughly 23% being singletons. The sequenced sample consisted of naive CD8+ T cells from blood, with Jurkat cell RNA spiked in. Subset given: FACS-sorted CD8+CD4-CCR7+CD45RA+ naive T cells. These receptors were obtained from a human donor in good health. Some libraries in this study had Jurkat cell RNA spiked in.

Concerning this clonotype itself: A read error may be the cause here, since a much bigger clone is one base away. The V gene is TRBV28, the J gene TRBJ2-3; D unclear. Germline values: CDR1 MDHEN, CDR2 SYDVKM. The length of the CDR3 is 16 residues. Deletions cut 8 bases from V and 4 bases from J, with 22 bases between. The CDR3 sequence is CASPSDRAAVPDTQYF. CDR3 nucleotides: TGTGCCAGCCCCAGCGACCGGGCGGCGGTTCCAGATACGCAGTATTTT.

V gene TRBV6-5 combines with J gene TRBJ1-5; tentatively, D is TRBD1 (6 bases). CDR1 is MNHEY, CDR2 SVGAGI, per germline. CDR3 length: 14 amino acids. V lost 6 bases, J lost 4 bases, and 13 bases lay in between. CDR3 amino acids: CASSTGFGNQPQHF. The CDR3 coding sequence is TGTGCCAGCAGCACAGGGTTTGGGAATCAGCCCCAGCATTTT.

The chain combines TRBV4-1 with TRBJ1-2; TRBD1 matches 8 bases. The CDR3 sequence is 15 residues long. Germline loops: CDR1 MGHRA, CDR2 YSYEKL. The trim removed 0 bases at V and 7 bases at J, leaving 7 bases unmatched. The chain's CDR3 is CASSQDEGQVTGYTF. DNA for the CDR3: TGCGCCAGCAGCCAAGATGAGGGACAGGTCACTGGCTACACCTTC.

There are a few counts of this clonotype. The chain joins TRBV27 to TRBJ2-3; the D gene is possibly TRBD1 (6 bases). The V gene's germline CDR1 is MNHEY and CDR2 SMNVEV (reference sequence). This CDR3 has 16 amino acids. V shed 2 bases and J shed 2 bases, with 14 bases lying between them. The DNA of the CDR3 is TGTGCCAGCAGTTTAAGGGGGTACTCGTACACAGATACGCAGTATTTT. Its protein is CASSLRGYSYTDTQYF.

This clonotype was observed a few times. The chain couples TRBV11-2 to TRBJ1-5, with D hard to call. The CDR3 has 16 amino acids. Germline lookup yields CDR1 SGHAT and CDR2 FQNNGV. Trimming left V 1 base short and J 3 bases short, with 13 bases between. CDR3 in amino acids: CASSLVPGNVNQPQHF. The CDR3 nucleotides read TGTGCCAGCAGCTTAGTGCCGGGGAACGTCAATCAGCCCCAGCATTTT.